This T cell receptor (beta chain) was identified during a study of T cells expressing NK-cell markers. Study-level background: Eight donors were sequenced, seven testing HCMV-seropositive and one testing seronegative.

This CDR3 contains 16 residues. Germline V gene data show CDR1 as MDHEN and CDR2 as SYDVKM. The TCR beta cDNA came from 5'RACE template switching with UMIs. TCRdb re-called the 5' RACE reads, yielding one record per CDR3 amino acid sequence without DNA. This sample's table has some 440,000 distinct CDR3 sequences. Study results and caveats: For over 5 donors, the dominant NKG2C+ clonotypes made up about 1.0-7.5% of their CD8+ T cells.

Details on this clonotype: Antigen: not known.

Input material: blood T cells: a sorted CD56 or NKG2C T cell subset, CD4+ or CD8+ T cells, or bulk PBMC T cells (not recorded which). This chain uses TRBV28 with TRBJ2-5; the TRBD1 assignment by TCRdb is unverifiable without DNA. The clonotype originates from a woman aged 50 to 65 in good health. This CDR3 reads CASRGAGVGGQETQYF.